The present entry profiles one TCR beta chain with its context. Its antigen is unidentified. This sample was taken from a study of regulatory T cells in long-lasting Graves disease. Study context: Disease was considered persistent Graves' disease after over 5 years of antithyroid drugs (with positive TSH receptor antibodies). Study-wide points: Persistent disease exhibited a predilection for TRBV28, TRBJ1-2 and TRBJ2-5.

Germline V gene data show CDR1 as SGHAT and CDR2 as FQNNGV. The germline V and J ends were trimmed by 3 bases and 1 base, with 13 bases remaining between them. This CDR3 has 15 residues. Arm-PCR of CDR3 regions and iRepertoire HTBI primers were used to build TCR beta libraries. Per the original data handling: About 60 TRBV and about 14 TRBJ segments were identified across samples. TCRdb passed the multiplex PCR reads through MiXCR, listing each CDR3 protein once. The V and J calls here are based on TCRdb, not the publication. Of fewer than 450,000 distinct CDR3 sequences listed, about a fifth are singletons. Stated time point: persistent/refractory GD, antithyroid drugs over 5 years with positive TRAb. After RNA was extracted from PBMCs, the TCR library was made from it. The patients included were those that came from an endocrinology department in Xi'an, China.

This rearrangement joins TRBV11-2 to TRBJ2-7; TRBD1 is a possible D gene (6 bases). This specimen consisted of peripheral blood mononuclear cells (PBMCs), obtained when the disease was refractory, from a patient treated with antithyroid drugs. The sequence derives from a female donor with Graves disease. CDR3 DNA sequence: TGTGCCAGCAGCTTCACAGGGCCGTCATCCTACGAGCAGTACTTC. Translating it yields CASSFTGPSSYEQYF. The whole variable domain, filled in from reference TRBV11-2 and TRBJ2-7, reads EAGVAQSPRYKIIEKRQSVAFWCNPISGHATLYWYQQILGQGPKLLIQFQNNGVVDDSQLPKDRFSAERLKGVDSTLKIQPAKLEDSAVYLCASSFTGPSSYEQYFGPGTRLTVT.